Sequencing of this T cell receptor (beta chain) was carried out in a study of blood T cell repertoires in COVID-19. Looking at the study overall: Sources were T cells, B-cell-depleted T cells, or PBMCs; the material itself was cDNA or gDNA.

Sequencing was performed with immunoSEQ multiplex PCR; in TCRdb, only in-frame clones are kept and a portion is missing. The table shows a few hundred thousand clones, with approximately 85% occurring only once. The receptor was derived from a woman in her 70s with acute or convalescent COVID-19. The sample comprised peripheral blood.

The CDR3 DNA follows: TGTGCCATCAGCCCCGGGACAGCCAATTCACCCCTCCACTTT. This translates into CAISPGTANSPLHF. This rearrangement joins TRBV10-3 to TRBJ1-6, with 7 bases aligning to TRBD1. The CDR3 totals 14 residues. Germline trimming cut 6 bases from V and 7 bases from J; bases unmatched to any gene: 6. Germline V gene data show CDR1 as ENHRY and CDR2 as SYGVKD.